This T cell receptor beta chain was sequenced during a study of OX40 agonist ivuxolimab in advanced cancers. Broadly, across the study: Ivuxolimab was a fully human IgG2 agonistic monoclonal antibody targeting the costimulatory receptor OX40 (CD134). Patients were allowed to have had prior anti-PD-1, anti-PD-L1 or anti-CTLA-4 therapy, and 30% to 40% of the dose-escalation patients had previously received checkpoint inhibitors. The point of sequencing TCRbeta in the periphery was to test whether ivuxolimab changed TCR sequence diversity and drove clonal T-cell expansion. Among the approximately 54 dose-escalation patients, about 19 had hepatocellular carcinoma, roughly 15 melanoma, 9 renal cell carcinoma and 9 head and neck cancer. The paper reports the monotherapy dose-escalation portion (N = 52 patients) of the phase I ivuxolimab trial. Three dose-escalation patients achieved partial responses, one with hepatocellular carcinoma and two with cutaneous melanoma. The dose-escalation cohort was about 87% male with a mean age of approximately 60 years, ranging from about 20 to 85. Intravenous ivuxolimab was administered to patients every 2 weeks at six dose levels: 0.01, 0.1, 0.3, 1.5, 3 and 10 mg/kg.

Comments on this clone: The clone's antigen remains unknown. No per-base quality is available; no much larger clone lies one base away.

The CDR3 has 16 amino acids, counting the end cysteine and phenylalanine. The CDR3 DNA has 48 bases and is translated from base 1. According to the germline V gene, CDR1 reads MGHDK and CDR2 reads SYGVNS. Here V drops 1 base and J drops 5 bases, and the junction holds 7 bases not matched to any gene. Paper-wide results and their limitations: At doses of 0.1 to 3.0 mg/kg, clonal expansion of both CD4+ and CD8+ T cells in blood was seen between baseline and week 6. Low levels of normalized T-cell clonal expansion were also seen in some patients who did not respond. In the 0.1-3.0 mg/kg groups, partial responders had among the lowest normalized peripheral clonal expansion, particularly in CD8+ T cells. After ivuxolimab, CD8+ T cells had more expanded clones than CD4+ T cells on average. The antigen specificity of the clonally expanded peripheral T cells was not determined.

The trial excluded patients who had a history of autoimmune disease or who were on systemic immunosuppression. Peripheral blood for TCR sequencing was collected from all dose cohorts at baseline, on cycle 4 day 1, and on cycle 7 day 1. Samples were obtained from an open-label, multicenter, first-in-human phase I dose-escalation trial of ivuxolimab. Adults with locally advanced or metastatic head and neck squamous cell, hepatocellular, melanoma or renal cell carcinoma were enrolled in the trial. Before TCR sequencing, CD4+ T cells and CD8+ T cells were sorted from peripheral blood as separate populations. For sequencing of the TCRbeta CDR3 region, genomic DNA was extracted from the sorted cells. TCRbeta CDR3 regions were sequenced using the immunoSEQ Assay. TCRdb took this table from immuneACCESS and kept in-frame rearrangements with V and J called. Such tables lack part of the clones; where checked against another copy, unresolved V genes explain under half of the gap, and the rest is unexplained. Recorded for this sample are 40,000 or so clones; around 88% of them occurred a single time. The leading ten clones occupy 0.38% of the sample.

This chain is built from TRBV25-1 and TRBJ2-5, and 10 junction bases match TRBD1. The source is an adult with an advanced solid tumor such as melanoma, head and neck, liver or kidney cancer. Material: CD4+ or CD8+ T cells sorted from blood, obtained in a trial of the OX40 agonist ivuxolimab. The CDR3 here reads CASSEWTGGASETQYF. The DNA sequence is TGTGCCAGCAGTGAATGGACAGGGGGAGCGTCGGAGACCCAGTACTTC.